This T cell receptor beta chain was recorded in a study of shared clonotypes between healthy human individuals. In the authors' workflow: For the immunoSEQ data, sequences were junction-only without quality scores, so filtering differed. Clones were sequenced by immunoSEQ multiplex PCR, and TCRdb holds only the in-frame ones, with some missing. V and J calls plus clone size are reproduced from that table; the DNA served to infer D and trimming. Of some 680,000 clones listed, 55% to 85% were seen once; the top ten hold 1.5% to 2%. General study results and limits: Unshared clonotypes carried lower generation probabilities than those common to all four donors. In this cohort, only blood was sampled, and tissue repertoires likely differ. Naive subsets typically showed greater estimated richness than memory subsets.

Points on this clone: Its antigen remains unknown.

The TCR comes from a woman between 25 and 40 years old in good health. Sequencing was performed on memory CD4+ T cells sorted from blood. The subset here: CD45RA-negative fraction.

The CDR3 here is CASGDRAGVAGELFF. CDR3 bases: TGTGCCAGCGGGGACAGGGCAGGAGTCGCCGGGGAGCTGTTTTTT. This sequence joins TRBV25-1 and TRBJ2-2; 9 positions agree with TRBD1. The trim removed 8 bases at V and 6 bases at J, leaving 10 bases unmatched. Germline CDR1 reads MGHDK; CDR2 reads SYGVNS. The CDR3 runs to 15 residues.